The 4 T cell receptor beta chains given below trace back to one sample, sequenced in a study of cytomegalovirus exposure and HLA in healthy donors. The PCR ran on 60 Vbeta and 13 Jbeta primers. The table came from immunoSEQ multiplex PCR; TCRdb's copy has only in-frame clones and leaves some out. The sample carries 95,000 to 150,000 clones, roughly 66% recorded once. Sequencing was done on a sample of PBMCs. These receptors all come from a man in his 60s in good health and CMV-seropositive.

This chain's CDR3 is CASSPVAGELFF. The CDR3 DNA reads TGTGCCAGCAGCCCCGTCGCCGGGGAGCTGTTTTTT. The chain uses TRBV5-4 and TRBJ2-2; D remains ambiguous. V was cut by 4 bases and J by 6 bases, with 7 bases left in between. This CDR3 has 12 amino acids. Looked up from germline, CDR1 is SGHNT and CDR2 is YYREEE (reference sequence).

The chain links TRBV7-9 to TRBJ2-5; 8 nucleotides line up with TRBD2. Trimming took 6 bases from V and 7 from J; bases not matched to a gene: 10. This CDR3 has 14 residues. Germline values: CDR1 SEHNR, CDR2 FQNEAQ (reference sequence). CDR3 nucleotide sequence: TGTGCCAGCAGTTCGGACGGGGGGGGTCGGACCCAGTACTTC. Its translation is CASSSDGGGRTQYF.

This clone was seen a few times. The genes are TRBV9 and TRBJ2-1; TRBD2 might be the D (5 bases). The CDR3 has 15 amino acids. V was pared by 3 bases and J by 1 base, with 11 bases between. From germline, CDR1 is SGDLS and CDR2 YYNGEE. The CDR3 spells CASSAVGGSYNEQFF. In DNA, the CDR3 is TGTGCCAGCAGCGCCGTAGGAGGATCCTACAATGAGCAGTTCTTC.

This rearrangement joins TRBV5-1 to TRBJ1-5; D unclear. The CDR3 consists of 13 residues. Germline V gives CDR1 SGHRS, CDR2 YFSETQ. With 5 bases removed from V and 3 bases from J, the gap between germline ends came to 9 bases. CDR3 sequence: CASSYGSNQPQHF. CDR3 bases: TGCGCCAGCAGTTACGGGTCCAATCAGCCCCAGCATTTT.